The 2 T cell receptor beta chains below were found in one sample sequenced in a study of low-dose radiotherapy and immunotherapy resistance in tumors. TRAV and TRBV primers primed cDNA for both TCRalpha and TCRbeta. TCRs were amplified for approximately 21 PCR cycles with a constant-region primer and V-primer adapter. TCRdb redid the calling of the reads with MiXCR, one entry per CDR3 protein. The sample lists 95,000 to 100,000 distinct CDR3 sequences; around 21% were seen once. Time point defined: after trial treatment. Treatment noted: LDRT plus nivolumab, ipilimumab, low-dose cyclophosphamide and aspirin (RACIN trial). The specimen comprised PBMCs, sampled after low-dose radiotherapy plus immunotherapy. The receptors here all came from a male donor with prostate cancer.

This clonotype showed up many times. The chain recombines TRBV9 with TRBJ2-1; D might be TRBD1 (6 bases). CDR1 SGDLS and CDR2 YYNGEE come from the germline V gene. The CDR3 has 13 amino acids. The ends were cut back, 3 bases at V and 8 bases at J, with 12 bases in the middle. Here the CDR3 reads CASSEDSADEQFF. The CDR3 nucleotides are TGTGCCAGCAGCGAGGACAGTGCCGATGAGCAGTTCTTC.

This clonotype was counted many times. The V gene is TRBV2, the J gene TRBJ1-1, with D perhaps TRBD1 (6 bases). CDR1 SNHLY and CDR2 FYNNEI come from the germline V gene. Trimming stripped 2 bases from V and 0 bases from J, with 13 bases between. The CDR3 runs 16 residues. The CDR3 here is CASSETRTALNTEAFF. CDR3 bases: TGTGCCAGCAGTGAAACCCGGACAGCTTTGAACACTGAAGCTTTCTTT.